The source of this T cell receptor beta chain is a study of blood T cell repertoires in COVID-19. Study-wide context: PBMCs, B-cell-depleted T cells, or T cells provided the cDNA or gDNA that made up the material.

J gave up 2 bases and V 6 bases, and 9 bases lay outside the gene matches. Germline values: CDR1 MGHDK, CDR2 SYGVNS. The CDR3 has 15 amino acids. The repertoire was sequenced with immunoSEQ multiplex PCR; TCRdb's copy has only in-frame clones and lacks some. The sample includes 300,000 to 400,000 clones, over 80% of them seen just once. This TCR was sampled from a man aged 25-40 years with COVID-19, enrolled during active disease. The sample comprised peripheral blood. J is TRBJ2-7 and V is TRBV25-1, with 8 bases identical to TRBD1. DNA of the CDR3: TGTGCCAGCAGGGAAGACAGGGGATCGCCCTACGAGCAGTACTTC. It translates to CASREDRGSPYEQYF.